This record covers a single T cell receptor beta chain. Antigen unknown. Germline values: CDR1 MNHNS, CDR2 SASEGT. V lost 5 bases and J 5 bases, leaving 15 bases between the germline ends. There are 14 residues in the CDR3. These data originate in a study of regulatory and conventional T cells in RAG deficiency. Overall study findings and caveats: Shannon entropy fell and Simpson indices rose in RAG-deficient patients. In Omenn syndrome, Treg and Tconv repertoires overlapped >75%.

The repertoire was sequenced with immunoSEQ multiplex PCR; TCRdb's copy has only in-frame clones and lacks some. The sample includes thousands of clones, more than 70% seen only once; the top ten take 34%. The sample also formed part of further work on regulatory T cells. That source adds: The primer mix had 52 TRBV and 13 TRBJ primers. Skewed V and J usage and few unique V-J pairs marked patient repertoires, most in Tregs.

The material sequenced was CD8+ T cells sorted from blood. The source is a human donor in good health. V and J are TRBV6-1 and TRBJ1-1; no clear D. CDR3 sequence (DNA): TGTGCCAGCAGTCCTATTGCAGAGAGGACTGAAGCTTTCTTT. It yields the protein CASSPIAERTEAFF.